The present TCR beta chain was sequenced within a study of cytomegalovirus exposure and HLA in healthy donors. Points from the study as a whole: A few CMV-associated chains were confirmed in vitro to be specific for CMV antigens.

The data were produced by immunoSEQ multiplex PCR, yet TCRdb's version contains in-frame clones alone and is incomplete. The data contain approximately 59,000 clones, almost 95% of them singletons. CDR1 is MNHEY, CDR2 SMNVEV, per germline (reference sequence). The V segment lost 2 bases and the J segment 3 bases; nucleotides outside the gene matches: 6. The CDR3 loop spans 15 amino acids. Turning to this clone: Its antigen is unknown.

Sequencing was carried out using PBMCs. This receptor was taken from a man younger than 35 in good health and CMV-seropositive. V usage is TRBV27 and J usage is TRBJ2-7; 8 bases line up with TRBD1. The CDR3 here is CASSLPETGDYEQYF. CDR3 nucleotide sequence: TGTGCCAGCAGTTTACCCGAGACAGGGGACTACGAGCAGTACTTC.